What follows is one T cell receptor (beta chain) and its context. Germline V gene lookup returns CDR1 SNHLY and CDR2 FYNNEI. The ends lost 8 bases at V and 7 bases at J; junction bases unmatched: 9. The CDR3 totals 14 residues. Produced via immunoSEQ multiplex PCR; TCRdb's table is partial and in-frame only. The sample has around 78,000 clones, under 95% seen once; the top ten hold about 4.3%. This sample is drawn from a study of T cell responses to AZD1222 COVID-19 vaccine. The rearrangement links TRBV2 to TRBJ2-1, with TRBD2 matching over 9 bases. This clonotype originated in an adult in good health. The sample here was peripheral blood, taken on day 0 of AZD1222 vaccination. CDR3 sequence (DNA): TGTGCCAGCCGGGGATTAGCGGGAGTAAATGAGCAGTTCTTC. The encoded protein is CASRGLAGVNEQFF.